The clone carrying this T cell receptor (beta chain) was counted only a few times. Its target is not known. This specimen belongs to a study of OX40 agonist ivuxolimab in advanced cancers. Overall study: Patients received the agonistic anti-OX40 (CD134) antibody ivuxolimab.

Study-level points and caveats: Nonresponders, in some cases, also had low normalized T-cell clonal expansion.

CDR1 is LGHNA and CDR2 is YNFKEQ in the germline V gene. This CDR3 is built from 16 residues. The V end was cut by 2 bases, the J end by 1 base, with 14 bases between. Using immunoSEQ multiplex PCR, the repertoire was profiled, and TCRdb retains in-frame clones only, with some absent. Of 80,000 or so clones detected, less than 95% appear once; the ten largest clones hold more than 1.5%. Autoimmune disease history or systemic immunosuppression disqualified patients. The chain uses TRBV4-2 and TRBJ2-5; D gene uncertain. This TCR was sampled from an adult with an advanced solid tumor such as melanoma, head and neck, liver or kidney cancer. The sample in question was CD4+ or CD8+ T cells sorted from blood, obtained in a trial of the OX40 agonist ivuxolimab. The CDR3 nucleotides are TGTGCCAGCAGCCAACTCCCCGGACGGTTCCAAGAGACCCAGTACTTC. Translation gives CASSQLPGRFQETQYF.